The present T cell receptor beta chain was sequenced within a study of metastatic and nonmetastatic thyroid tumors. For the study at large: Across peripheral blood and tumor or nodule tissue samples taken from malignant and benign thyroid patients, the repertoires were compared with one another. The study's findings and limits: Reportedly, malignant thyroid tumors had significantly higher TCR beta diversity than benign nodules, in blood and tumor.

To note about this clone: No antigen is known for it.

All patients reached thyroid surgery having received no treatment beforehand. Through MiXCR, TCRdb re-clonotyped the PCR reads. Of around 61,000 clones listed, under 30% are singletons. Sample: blood. This TCR derives from a female donor with papillary thyroid cancer or a benign thyroid nodule (not recorded which). Some clones in this sample may be carry-over from other donors' samples.

CDR3 region: CASSDLIAGGRDTQYF. CDR3 sequence (DNA): TGTGCCAGCAGCGATCTTATAGCGGGGGGGCGGGATACGCAGTATTTT. This chain links TRBV7-8 with TRBJ2-3; the match to TRBD2 covers 11 bases. There are 16 residues in the CDR3. CDR1 and CDR2 (germline): SGHVS, FQNEAQ. Trimming cost V 5 bases and J 6 bases; bases outside gene matches: 10. Complete variable domain (other parts from reference TRBV7-8 and TRBJ2-3): GAGVSQSPRYKVAKRGQDVALRCDPISGHVSLFWYQQALGQGPEFLTYFQNEAQLDKSGLPSDRFFAERPEGSVSTLKIQRTQQEDSAVYLCASSDLIAGGRDTQYFGPGTRLTVL.